The 21 T cell receptor beta chains given below trace back to one sample, sequenced in a study of blood T cell repertoires in COVID-19. The data were produced by immunoSEQ multiplex PCR, yet TCRdb's version contains in-frame clones alone and is incomplete. The table includes under 300,000 clones, more than 65% detected once. The sequenced sample was peripheral blood. These receptors were obtained from a man aged 35 to 55 who had recovered from COVID-19.

The CDR3 protein is CASSEGQRSSEAFF. The CDR3 DNA follows: TGTGCCAGCAGCGAAGGACAGAGATCCAGTGAAGCTTTCTTT. The rearrangement joins TRBV9 to TRBJ1-1; a possible D gene is TRBD1 (6 bases). Germline V gene data show CDR1 as SGDLS and CDR2 as YYNGEE. V was clipped by 3 bases and J by 7 bases, with 16 bases between them. CDR3 length: 14 residues.

The chain employs TRBV5-4 and TRBJ2-7; 12 positions agree with TRBD2. The germline V gene has CDR1 SGHNT and CDR2 YYREEE (reference sequence). V trimming: 2 bases; J trimming: 3 bases; junction bases outside the gene matches: 12. The CDR3 is 18 residues long. The CDR3, as DNA: TGTGCCAGCAGCTTAAGGACTAGCGGGACCCGAAATCTCTACGAGCAGTACTTC. Amino acids: CASSLRTSGTRNLYEQYF.

The genes are TRBV19 and TRBJ1-4; unclear D gene. V was cut by 7 bases and J by 8 bases, with 17 bases left in between. The germline V gene encodes CDR1 LNHDA and CDR2 SQIVND (reference sequence). This CDR3 spans 14 amino acids. The CDR3 reads CASTMRRGPEKLFF. In DNA, the CDR3 is TGTGCCAGTACTATGAGGAGAGGGCCAGAAAAACTGTTTTTT.

This rearrangement joins TRBV3-1 (or the pseudogene TRBV3-2) to TRBJ2-1, with 12 bases lining up with TRBD2. The CDR3 consists of 15 residues. Germline trimming cut 7 bases from V and 7 bases from J; bases unmatched to any gene: 8. Germline V gives CDR1 LGHDT, CDR2 YNNKEL (reference sequence). CDR3 region: CASTPGLAGSNEQFF. CDR3 DNA: TGTGCCAGCACCCCCGGACTAGCGGGGTCGAATGAGCAGTTCTTC.

This sequence joins TRBV5-4 and TRBJ2-5; 7 bases agree with TRBD2. V trimming: 4 bases; J trimming: 4 bases; junction bases outside the gene matches: 4. This CDR3 has 13 amino acids. Germline values: CDR1 SGHNT, CDR2 YYREEE (reference sequence). CDR3 sequence reads: CASSEGRVETQYF. The CDR3 nucleotides read TGTGCCAGCAGCGAGGGGAGGGTAGAGACCCAGTACTTC.

This chain uses TRBV7-2 with TRBJ2-5; TRBD2 agrees at 7 bases. The length of the CDR3 is 11 residues. Germline CDR1 reads SGHTA; CDR2 reads FQGNSA. Germline trimming cut 5 bases from V and 13 bases from J; bases unmatched to any gene: 7. CDR3 sequence reads: CASSTPLASYF. The CDR3 bases are TGTGCCAGCAGCACACCACTAGCGTCGTACTTC.

To note about this clone: An end of the junction differs from the germline gene, which may be a read error. This CDR3 reads CASTLSGSPQETQYF. CDR3 DNA sequence: TGCGCCAGCACCTTGTCTGGTAGCCCTCAAGAGACCCAGTACTTC. This rearrangement joins TRBV5-1 to TRBJ2-5; D unresolved. Germline V CDR1 and CDR2: SGHRS, YFSETQ. This CDR3 has 15 amino acids.

V and J are TRBV6-5 and TRBJ2-1; maybe TRBD2 (5 bases). The length of the CDR3 is 13 residues. CDR1 and CDR2 from the germline V gene are MNHEY and SVGAGI. The ends were cut back, 6 bases at V and 5 bases at J, with 11 bases in the middle. The CDR3 loop reads CASRIGLNNEQFF. The CDR3 nucleotides read TGTGCCAGCAGAATTGGACTTAACAATGAGCAGTTCTTC.

This chain uses TRBV6-5 with TRBJ2-1, with TRBD2 identical over 13 bases. Germline V gives CDR1 MNHEY, CDR2 SVGAGI. CDR3 size: 15 residues. J gave up 6 bases and V 6 bases, and 5 bases lay outside the gene matches. The CDR3 DNA reads TGTGCCAGCAGCCTACTAGCGGGGGGGGCCAATGAGCAGTTCTTC. Its protein product is CASSLLAGGANEQFF.

CDR3 protein: CASSRRALSGPGELFF. The CDR3 DNA reads TGTGCCAGTAGTAGGAGGGCTCTTTCGGGGCCCGGGGAGCTGTTTTTT. The chain carries TRBV19 and TRBJ2-2, with D possibly being TRBD2 (6 bases). The V and J ends lost 4 bases and 6 bases respectively, with 18 bases between them. Germline V lookup: CDR1 LNHDA, CDR2 SQIVND (reference sequence). The CDR3 spans 16 residues.

This rearrangement joins TRBV19 to TRBJ2-1; D gene ambiguous. CDR3 length: 14 amino acids. Germline V gene data show CDR1 as LNHDA and CDR2 as SQIVND (reference sequence). V was cut by 4 bases and J by 5 bases, with 12 bases left in between. CDR3 residues: CASSTRLIDNEQFF. The DNA of the CDR3 is TGTGCCAGTAGTACGCGACTCATCGACAATGAGCAGTTCTTC.

The V and J genes are TRBV11-2 and TRBJ1-1, with 8 bases matching TRBD1. Unmatched junction bases numbered 6, after V lost 1 base and J lost 5 bases. The germline gives CDR1 SGHAT, CDR2 FQNNGV. The CDR3 covers 15 residues. This CDR3 is CASSLGNHRGTEAFF. CDR3 DNA: TGTGCCAGCAGCTTAGGGAATCACAGGGGGACTGAAGCTTTCTTT.

The chain uses TRBV6-1 and TRBJ1-5; D possibly corresponds to TRBD1 (5 bases). The CDR3 is 17 amino acids. Germline V CDR1 and CDR2: MNHNS, SASEGT. V dropped 4 bases and J dropped 1 base, with 17 bases sitting between them. The CDR3 is CASSVPTRQISNQPQHF. CDR3 sequence (DNA): TGTGCCAGCAGTGTTCCCACCCGACAGATCAGCAATCAGCCCCAGCATTTT.

The chain joins TRBV11-3 to TRBJ1-4; no clear D gene. The CDR3 has 14 amino acids. Between the trimmed V and J ends, which lost 0 bases and 5 bases, there was a span of 7 bases. Germline lookup yields CDR1 SGHNT and CDR2 YENEEA. As DNA, the CDR3 is TGTGCCAGCAGCTTAGAGGCGGGAAATGAAAAACTGTTTTTT. It codes for CASSLEAGNEKLFF.

The CDR3 bases are TGTGCTAGTGGTTTGGTCCCGGACAGGGTAGTCTATGGCTACACCTTC. Its translation is CASGLVPDRVVYGYTF. This chain uses TRBV12-5 with TRBJ1-2; TRBD1 matches at 8 bases. Germline CDR1 LGHNT, CDR2 FRNRAP. The CDR3 extends over 16 amino acids. Trimming cost V 0 bases and J 4 bases; bases outside gene matches: 7.

The table lists this clone with a count of one. The chain's CDR3 is CASRNPLAANTGELFF. CDR3 bases: TGTGCCAGCAGAAACCCACTAGCGGCAAACACCGGGGAGCTGTTTTTT. The chain links TRBV6-6 to TRBJ2-2; 8 nucleotides line up with TRBD2. CDR1 is MNHNY, CDR2 SVGAGI, per germline (reference sequence). This CDR3 is built from 16 residues. J gave up 2 bases and V 6 bases, and 8 bases lay outside the gene matches.

The chain combines TRBV5-1 with TRBJ2-2; a weak D match, TRBD1 (6 bases). Germline CDR1 and CDR2: SGHRS and YFSETQ. The CDR3 spans 17 residues. With 3 bases removed from V and 6 bases from J, the gap between germline ends came to 21 bases. CDR3 in amino acids: CASSSPSWGLLAGELFF. CDR3 nucleotide sequence: TGCGCCAGCAGCTCCCCTTCTTGGGGGCTCCTGGCCGGGGAGCTGTTTTTT. The whole variable domain, remainder taken from reference TRBV5-1 and TRBJ2-2, is KAGVTQTPRYLIKTRGQQVTLSCSPISGHRSVSWYQQTPGQGLQFLFEYFSETQRNKGNFPGRFSGRQFSNSRSEMNVSTLELGDSALYLCASSSPSWGLLAGELFFGEGSRLTVL.

V usage is TRBV7-2 and J usage is TRBJ1-2, with a possible D match to TRBD1 (5 bases). This CDR3 is built from 13 residues. Germline CDR1 SGHTA, CDR2 FQGNSA. Trimming removed 5 bases from V and 7 bases from J, with 14 bases in between. The CDR3 DNA reads as TGTGCCAGCAGCCCAGATAGGGGAAGTGGCTACACCTTC. Protein: CASSPDRGSGYTF.

The CDR3 DNA reads TGTGCCACCAGTGACCCAACTAGCGGGGGGGACACCGGGGAGCTGTTTTTT. Translated: CATSDPTSGGDTGELFF. The V call is TRBV24-1, the J call TRBJ2-2, with TRBD2 matching 13 bases. The V segment lost 4 bases and the J segment 3 bases; nucleotides outside the gene matches: 4. Germline values: CDR1 KGHDR, CDR2 SFDVKD. The CDR3 has 17 residues.

The chain links TRBV11-3 to TRBJ1-3; 8 bases match TRBD1. Germline lookup yields CDR1 SGHNT and CDR2 YENEEA. The CDR3 consists of 19 residues. With V trimmed by 2 bases and J by 0 bases, 12 bases remained unmatched. This CDR3 is CASSLLFGQGYHSGNTIYF. CDR3 bases: TGTGCCAGCAGCTTACTTTTCGGACAGGGCTACCACTCTGGAAACACCATATATTTT.

V and J are TRBV3-1 (or the pseudogene TRBV3-2) and TRBJ1-2; TRBD1 might be the D (6 bases). Germline values: CDR1 LGHDT, CDR2 YNNKEL (reference sequence). The CDR3 spans 13 residues. V was shortened by 1 base and J by 8 bases, with 11 bases between the two germline ends. CDR3 in amino acids: CASSQGEGVGYTF. Here the CDR3 DNA reads TGTGCCAGCAGCCAAGGAGAGGGGGTCGGCTACACCTTC.